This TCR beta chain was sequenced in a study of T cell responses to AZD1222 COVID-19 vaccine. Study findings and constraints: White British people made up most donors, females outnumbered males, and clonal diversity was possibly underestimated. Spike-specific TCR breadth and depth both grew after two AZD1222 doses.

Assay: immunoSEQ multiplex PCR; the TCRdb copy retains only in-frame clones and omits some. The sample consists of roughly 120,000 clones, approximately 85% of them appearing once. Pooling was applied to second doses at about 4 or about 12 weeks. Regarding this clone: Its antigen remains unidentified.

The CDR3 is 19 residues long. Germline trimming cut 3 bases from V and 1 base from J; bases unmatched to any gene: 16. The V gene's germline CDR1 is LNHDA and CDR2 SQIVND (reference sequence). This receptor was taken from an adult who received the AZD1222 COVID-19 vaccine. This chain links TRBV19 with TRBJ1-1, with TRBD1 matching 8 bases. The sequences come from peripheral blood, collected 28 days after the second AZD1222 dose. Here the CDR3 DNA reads TGTGCCAGTAGTATTTACGGTCGCACAGGGGGTGGGTGGAACACTGAAGCTTTCTTT. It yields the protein CASSIYGRTGGGWNTEAFF. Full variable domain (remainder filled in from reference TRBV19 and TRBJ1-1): DGGITQSPKYLFRKEGQNVTLSCEQNLNHDAMYWYRQDPGQGLRLIYYSQIVNDFQKGDIAEGYSVSREKKESFPLTVTSAQKNPTAFYLCASSIYGRTGGGWNTEAFFGQGTRLTVV.